Following are 17 T cell receptor beta chains from one sample sequenced in a study of Ad26.COV2.S vaccination and SARS-CoV-2 variants (TCRdb year 2021). The treatment or condition label, read with the paper, signifies: roughly 20 received Ad26.COV2.S at low or high dose, single or two shots; several received placebo; per-sample allocation not given. Repertoires of vaccine and placebo recipients were sequenced from samples collected on day 63 after the first injection. To prepare the library, the immunoSEQ multiplex PCR assay was applied. Imported from immuneACCESS, the table was reduced by TCRdb to in-frame sequences with V and J called. These copies leave out some clones; in studies compared against another copy, an unresolved V gene accounts for under half, and the cause of the remainder is not known. The sample yields 400,000 to 500,000 clones; about 88% were counted once. The top ten constitute approximately 2.5% of the sample.

Sample: peripheral blood, taken in a trial of Ad26.COV2.S vaccine versus placebo. The receptors originated from a person aged 18-60 years who received the Ad26.COV2.S COVID-19 vaccine or a placebo.

The V call is TRBV5-1, the J call TRBJ2-3; TRBD1 is a possible D gene (6 bases). CDR3 length: 14 residues. Germline CDR1 SGHRS, CDR2 YFSETQ. V was shortened by 5 bases and J by 4 bases, with 14 bases between the two germline ends. CDR3 amino acids: CASRAGTLSDTQYF. DNA of the CDR3: TGCGCCAGCAGGGCCGGGACATTGTCAGATACGCAGTATTTT.

This chain joins TRBV12-1 and TRBJ2-1; the tabulated D call, TRBD1, remains unverified against the DNA. TRBV12-1 is a pseudogene segment. The CDR3 extends over 16 amino acids. The chain's CDR3 is CASSFHRGGPTNEQFF. Written as DNA, the CDR3 is TGTGCCAGCAGCTTTCACAGGGGGGGCCCGACCAATGAGCAGTTCTTC.

J is TRBJ1-3 and V is TRBV16; D unresolved. The V end was cut by 8 bases, the J end by 4 bases, with 9 bases between. CDR1 and CDR2 (germline): KGHSY, FQNENV. CDR3 size: 12 residues. The CDR3 region is CASGSRGNTIYF. DNA of the CDR3: TGTGCCAGCGGGAGTCGGGGAAACACCATATATTTT.

This rearrangement joins TRBV7-2 to TRBJ1-2, with unresolved D. Trimming pared 5 bases from V and 1 base from J, leaving 26 bases between. The CDR3 runs 19 residues. The germline V gene encodes CDR1 SGHTA and CDR2 FQGNSA. The CDR3 here is CASSLSALGRRLFNYGYTF. CDR3 DNA: TGTGCCAGCAGCCTTAGCGCGCTGGGCAGACGGTTATTTAACTATGGCTACACCTTC. The full variable domain, in which reference TRBV7-2 and TRBJ1-2 provide the parts outside the CDR3, is GAGVSQSPSNKVTEKGKDVELRCDPISGHTALYWYRQSLGQGLEFLIYFQGNSAPDKSGLPSDRFSAERTGGSVSTLTIQRTQQEDSAVYLCASSLSALGRRLFNYGYTFGSGTRLTVV.

V is TRBV21-1 and J is TRBJ2-7; the table assigns TRBD2, which was not confirmed against the DNA. TRBV21-1 is a listed pseudogene. There are 16 residues in the CDR3. Here the CDR3 reads CASSPRGDIVIYEQYV. The CDR3 nucleotides read TGTGCCAGCAGCCCTCGGGGGGACATAGTAATCTACGAGCAGTACGTC.

As DNA, the CDR3 is TGTGCCACCAGTAGGGGCACAACCGGGGAGCTGTTTTTT. Translated, it gives CATSRGTTGELFF. This chain joins TRBV24-1 and TRBJ2-2; D may be TRBD1 (5 bases). The CDR3 contains 13 residues. Germline assignment: CDR1 KGHDR and CDR2 SFDVKD. With 6 bases removed from V and 5 bases from J, the gap between germline ends came to 9 bases.

V usage is TRBV4-3 and J usage is TRBJ2-1, with D possibly being TRBD2 (5 bases). The CDR3 is 16 residues long. The germline V gene has CDR1 LGHNA and CDR2 YSLEER. V lost 1 base, J lost 5 bases, and 15 bases lay in between. The CDR3 coding sequence is TGCGCCAGCAGCCAAGTTACGGGGTCCGACGACAATGAGCAGTTCTTC. Amino acids: CASSQVTGSDDNEQFF.

This clone was picked up one time. The chain couples TRBV4-3 to TRBJ1-2; 8 bases map to TRBD1. Per germline, CDR1 LGHNA and CDR2 YSLEER. CDR3 size: 15 residues. Trimming at V came to 1 base and at J to 4 bases, leaving 5 bases not matched to a gene. CDR3 nucleotide sequence: TGCGCCAGCAGCCAAGGGACAGGGAATGTCTATGGCTACACCTTC. Its translation is CASSQGTGNVYGYTF.

V and J are TRBV6-2 or TRBV6-3 and TRBJ1-4; weak D call: TRBD1 (5 bases). Germline lookup yields CDR1 MNHEY and CDR2 SVGEGT. V was shortened by 2 bases and J by 1 base, with 14 bases between the two germline ends. The CDR3 spans 17 residues. CDR3: CASSYGHKGRTNEKLFF. The CDR3 DNA follows: TGTGCCAGCAGTTACGGCCACAAGGGGAGAACTAATGAAAAACTGTTTTTT.

The rearrangement links TRBV10-3 to TRBJ1-2, with D maybe TRBD1 (5 bases). The V gene lost 5 bases and the J gene lost 0 bases, with 13 bases spanning the gap. This CDR3 region has 15 residues. Germline CDR1 reads ENHRY; CDR2 reads SYGVKD. CDR3 region: CAISWGGSPNYGYTF. The CDR3 DNA reads as TGTGCCATCAGTTGGGGGGGGTCCCCTAACTATGGCTACACCTTC.

The chain links TRBV27 to TRBJ1-2, with 7 bases aligning to TRBD1. The CDR3 loop spans 17 amino acids. Germline CDR1 is MNHEY and CDR2 is SMNVEV (reference sequence). V dropped 0 bases and J dropped 3; count of bases not matched to a gene: 10. CDR3 bases: TGTGCCAGCAGTTTATCGTTCCCACCGGGACAGTACTATGGCTACACCTTC. This sequence encodes CASSLSFPPGQYYGYTF.

The chain couples TRBV5-1 to TRBJ1-2, with D perhaps TRBD1 (5 bases). The CDR3 is 13 residues long. V was clipped by 5 bases and J by 2 bases, with 10 bases between them. The germline CDR1 and CDR2 sequences are SGHRS and YFSETQ. The CDR3 sequence is CASRTTDNYGYTF. CDR3 bases: TGCGCCAGCAGGACGACAGACAACTATGGCTACACCTTC.

The CDR3 nucleotides are TGTGCCAGCAGCTTAATGCGGGAGAAGGGTACGCAGTATTTT. This gives the protein CASSLMREKGTQYF. J is TRBJ2-3 and V is TRBV7-3; TRBD2 matches 7 bases. The CDR3 is 14 amino acids. Germline values: CDR1 SGHTA, CDR2 FQGTGA. The V and J ends lost 1 base and 8 bases, in that order; junction bases with no gene match: 6.

The rearrangement links TRBV23-1 to TRBJ2-1, with D possibly being TRBD2 (7 bases). TRBV23-1 is reported as an ORF; its role is uncertain. This CDR3 spans 11 amino acids. Between the trimmed V and J ends, which lost 10 bases and 12 bases, there was a span of 16 bases. This CDR3 is CAISGGKWQFF. In DNA form, the CDR3 reads TGCGCCATATCGGGGGGCAAGTGGCAGTTCTTC.

The rearrangement joins TRBV7-9 to TRBJ2-1, with TRBD2 matching 8 bases. J was trimmed by 8 bases and V by 5 bases; bases with no gene match: 11. The CDR3 is 15 residues long. Germline lookup yields CDR1 SEHNR and CDR2 FQNEAQ (reference sequence). This CDR3 is CASSPSWREVYEQFF. As DNA, the CDR3 is TGTGCCAGCAGCCCTAGCTGGCGGGAGGTATATGAGCAGTTCTTC.

The CDR3 loop is CASSQRSYNEQFF. In nucleotides, the CDR3 is TGTGCCAGCAGCCAGAGATCCTACAATGAGCAGTTCTTC. The genes are TRBV7-2 and TRBJ2-1; D not certain. Germline lookup yields CDR1 SGHTA and CDR2 FQGNSA. The germline V and J ends were trimmed by 5 bases and 1 base, with 6 bases remaining between them. CDR3 length: 13 residues. Full variable domain (remainder filled in from reference TRBV7-2 and TRBJ2-1): GAGVSQSPSNKVTEKGKDVELRCDPISGHTALYWYRQSLGQGLEFLIYFQGNSAPDKSGLPSDRFSAERTGGSVSTLTIQRTQQEDSAVYLCASSQRSYNEQFFGPGTRLTVL.

The chain employs TRBV2 and TRBJ1-1; 10 nucleotides align to TRBD1. Trimming cost V 0 bases and J 1 base; bases outside gene matches: 5. CDR1 and CDR2 from the germline V gene are SNHLY and FYNNEI. The CDR3 is 17 amino acids. This CDR3 is CASSEAGTGDWNTEAFF. The CDR3 DNA follows: TGTGCCAGCAGTGAAGCGGGGACAGGGGATTGGAACACTGAAGCTTTCTTT.